Listed below are T cell receptor beta chains from one sample, sequenced in a study of blood T cell repertoires in COVID-19. Generated by immunoSEQ multiplex PCR, the TCRdb table keeps only in-frame clones and is missing some. The table records about 370,000 clones, more than 80% of them present only once. Material for sequencing was peripheral blood. The receptors were gathered from a woman younger than 45 with COVID-19, enrolled during active disease. Both conserved end residues are part of each CDR3. D genes are given only for firm matches. Expanded clones get a size class; other rows say once, few or many, or leave the size out.

J gene,D gene,V gene,clone size,CDR3 DNA,CDR3 protein
TRBJ1-5,TRBD1,TRBV4-1,few,TGCGCCAGCAGCCAACCCCGGACAGGGGCTCAGCCCCAGCATTTT,CASSQPRTGAQPQHF
TRBJ2-2,TRBD1,TRBV11-3,.,TGTGCCAGCAGCTTCGAGGGGGCGGGCGGGGAGCTGTTTTTT,CASSFEGAGGELFF
TRBJ2-5,.,TRBV21-1,.,TGTGCCAGCAGCAAACCCCCCCGGGGGGCGGATGGGACTAGCGGGGGGGAGAATCAAGAGACCCAGTACTTC,CASSKPPRGADGTSGGENQETQYF
TRBJ1-1,.,TRBV6-1,few,TGTGCCAGCAGGCGGGCGGGGGGGAACACTGAAGCTTTCTTT,CASRRAGGNTEAFF
TRBJ2-1,TRBD1,TRBV28,.,TGTGCCAGCACTAACAGGGGGGCGAATCCTCATGAGCAGTTCTTC,CASTNRGANPHEQFF
TRBJ1-3,.,TRBV7-2,.,TGTGCCAGCAGCTTAGCCGGCGGGAACACCATATATTTT,CASSLAGGNTIYF
TRBJ2-5,TRBD2,TRBV6-6,.,TGTGCCAGCAGACCACTAGCGGTCCAAGAGACCCAGTACTTC,CASRPLAVQETQYF
TRBJ2-3,.,TRBV2,.,TGTGCCAGCAGGGCTAGCGAGAGCACAGATACGCAGTATTTT,CASRASESTDTQYF
TRBJ2-5,TRBD2,TRBV2,once,TGTGCCAGCTGGGTAGCGGGAGTAGGGCAAGAGACCCAGTACTTC,CASWVAGVGQETQYF
TRBJ2-2,TRBD2,TRBV19,.,TGTGCCAGTAGTTATATACTAACTGGGGGGGCCGGGGAGCTGTTTTTT,CASSYILTGGAGELFF
TRBJ1-4,TRBD1,TRBV10-3,.,TGTGCCATCAGTGAGGAGACAGGGGAAAAACTGTTTTTT,CAISEETGEKLFF
TRBJ2-5,TRBD1,TRBV7-2,once,TGTGCCAGCAGCCCAGAGGGACAGGGGGGGACCCAGTACTTC,CASSPEGQGGTQYF
TRBJ1-3,.,TRBV9,.,TGTGCCAGCAGCGTTTTGGGGGAGGGTTGGGACACCATATATTTT,CASSVLGEGWDTIYF
TRBJ1-6,TRBD1,TRBV12-3/TRBV12-4,once,TGTGCCAGCTTTCAGGGGGTTGGATCACCCCTCCACTTT,CASFQGVGSPLHF
TRBJ2-3,TRBD2,TRBV10-3,.,TGTGCCATCGGTAGCGGGAGGGGGTCAGATACGCAGTATTTT,CAIGSGRGSDTQYF
TRBJ1-5,.,TRBV24-1,.,TGTGCCACCAGTGATTCATCGAAGGGTGGGGGGTCGAATCAGCCCCAGCATTTT,CATSDSSKGGGSNQPQHF
TRBJ1-1,.,TRBV20-1,.,TGCAGTGAAGCCGCCGGCACTGAAGCTTTCTTT,CSEAAGTEAFF
TRBJ1-1,.,TRBV28,.,TGTGCCAGCAGTTTACTCTCCCTTCGTTACACTGAAGCTTTCTTT,CASSLLSLRYTEAFF
TRBJ2-3,TRBD2,TRBV4-1,.,TGCGCCAGCAGCCAAGGTCAGGGCGGGGGGGACACAGATACGCAGTATTTT,CASSQGQGGGDTDTQYF
TRBJ1-5,.,TRBV28,.,TGTGCCAGCAGCCAGTGGGGTGGGGGGAATCAGCCCCAGCATTTT,CASSQWGGGNQPQHF
TRBJ1-5,.,TRBV5-1,once,TGCGCCAGCAGCCAGGGACTCAGCAATCAGCCCCAGCATTTT,CASSQGLSNQPQHF
TRBJ1-3,.,TRBV11-3,.,TGTGCCAGCAGCCAGATGGGGCTCGGAAACACCATATATTTT,CASSQMGLGNTIYF
TRBJ2-7,.,TRBV27,.,TGTGCCAGCATGGGGTCCCTAGCTGGGCGGCAGTACTTC,CASMGSLAGRQYF
TRBJ1-2,.,TRBV6-1,.,TGTGCCAGCAGTTTGATCGGGATGAACTATGGCTACACCTTC,CASSLIGMNYGYTF
TRBJ1-1,.,TRBV11-2,.,TGTGCCAGCAGCCTGGGGGGGGCATACACTGAAGCTTTCTTT,CASSLGGAYTEAFF
TRBJ1-1,TRBD1,TRBV6-6,.,TGTGCCAGCAGTCGACAGGGCTTGAGAGTGAACACTGAAGCTTTCTTT,CASSRQGLRVNTEAFF
TRBJ1-6,.,TRBV2,.,TGTGCCAGCGGGGACTGGGTTGGAGGGCCCAGGTCCCTCCACTTT,CASGDWVGGPRSLHF
TRBJ2-3,.,TRBV2,.,TGTGCCAGATTAGGACAGAACACAGATACGCAGTATTTT,CARLGQNTDTQYF
TRBJ2-2,.,TRBV5-4,.,TGTGCCAGCAGCTCGTACACGAACACCGGGGAGCTGTTTTTT,CASSSYTNTGELFF
TRBJ2-1,.,TRBV13,.,TGTGCCAGCAGCCGAGACATCTTGAGCTCCTACAATGAGCAGTTCTTC,CASSRDILSSYNEQFF
TRBJ1-1,.,TRBV9,.,TGTGCCAGCAGCCCCCGGGGGGAAAGTTCTGAAGCTTTCTTT,CASSPRGESSEAFF
TRBJ1-1,.,TRBV21-1,.,TGTGCCACTAGCGGAAAATGGTTTACCCGGAACACTGAAGCTTTCTTT,CATSGKWFTRNTEAFF
TRBJ1-6,TRBD1,TRBV28,few,TGTGCCAGCAGTTCACGGACAGGTTTGAATTCACCCCTCCACTTT,CASSSRTGLNSPLHF